This T cell receptor beta chain was recorded in a study of T cells in Graves' hyperthyroidism and ophthalmopathy. General study points: Onset of ophthalmopathy came a median approximately 6.8 months after the model predicted it.

This clonotype is a singleton in its sample. As yet, its antigen is unknown. An absence of ophthalmopathy progression within 18 months meant stable Graves' hyperthyroidism. Lactation, pregnancy, other autoimmune disease or uncontrolled infection led to exclusion of patients. Regions amplified from RNA transcripts were the TCR beta CDR3 regions. The TCR CDR3 first-round RT-PCR relied on the HTBI primer set. MiXCR was run by TCRdb on the multiplex PCR reads, yielding one entry per CDR3 protein. The table has a few hundred thousand distinct CDR3 sequences, 46% seen once. This CDR3 comprises 14 residues. V lost 0 bases, J lost 10 bases, and 16 bases lay in between. Germline-derived CDR1 and CDR2 are SGDLS and YYNGEE.

The V call is TRBV9, the J call TRBJ1-1; D remains unclear. This TCR derives from a woman under 30 with Graves' hyperthyroidism. The sequencing input was peripheral blood or thyroid tissue (not recorded which). The CDR3 reads CASSVGHPPKRAFF. As DNA, the CDR3 is TGTGCCAGCAGCGTAGGTCACCCCCCCAAGAGAGCTTTCTTT.